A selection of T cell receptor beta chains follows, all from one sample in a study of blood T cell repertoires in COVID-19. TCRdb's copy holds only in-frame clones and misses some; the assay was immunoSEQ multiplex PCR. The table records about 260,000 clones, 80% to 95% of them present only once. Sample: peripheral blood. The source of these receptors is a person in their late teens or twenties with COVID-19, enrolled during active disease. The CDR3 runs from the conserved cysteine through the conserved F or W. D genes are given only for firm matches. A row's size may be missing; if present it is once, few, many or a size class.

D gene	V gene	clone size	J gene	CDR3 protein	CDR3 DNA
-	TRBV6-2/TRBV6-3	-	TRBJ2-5	CASSYSRETQYF	TGTGCCAGCAGTTACTCGAGGGAGACCCAGTACTTC
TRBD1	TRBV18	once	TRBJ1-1	CASSPSGQVPEAFF	TGTGCCAGCTCACCATCCGGACAGGTCCCTGAAGCTTTCTTT
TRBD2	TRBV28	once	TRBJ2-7	CASSLLAGPYEQYF	TGTGCCAGCAGCCTTTTAGCGGGACCCTACGAGCAGTACTTC
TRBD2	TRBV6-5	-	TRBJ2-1	CASSTLAGAYNEQFF	TGTGCCAGCAGTACACTAGCGGGCGCATACAATGAGCAGTTCTTC
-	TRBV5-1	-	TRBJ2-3	CASWVSGHPQDTQYF	TGCGCCAGCTGGGTTTCGGGACATCCTCAGGATACGCAGTATTTT
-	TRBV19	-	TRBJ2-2	CASSMGANTGELFF	TGTGCCAGTAGTATGGGCGCGAACACCGGGGAGCTGTTTTTT
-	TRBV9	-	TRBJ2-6	CASSVRPARGRSSGANVLTF	TGTGCCAGCAGCGTACGCCCCGCGCGGGGCAGAAGCTCTGGGGCCAACGTCCTGACTTTC
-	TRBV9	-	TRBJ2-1	CASSKIGGGQGPNEQFF	TGTGCCAGCAGCAAAATAGGGGGTGGGCAGGGGCCCAATGAGCAGTTCTTC
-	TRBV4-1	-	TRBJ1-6	CASSRQGSSNSPLHF	TGCGCCAGCAGCCGGCAGGGAAGTTCTAATTCACCCCTCCACTTT
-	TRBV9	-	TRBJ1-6	CASSVTDSYNSPLHF	TGTGCCAGCAGCGTGACTGACTCCTATAATTCACCCCTCCACTTT
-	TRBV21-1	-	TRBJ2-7	CASSKRQKTLAGGPTYEQYF	TGTGCCAGCAGCAAACGGCAGAAAACTTTAGCGGGAGGGCCCACCTACGAGCAGTACTTC
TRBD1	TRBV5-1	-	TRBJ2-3	CASSSGVDRSTDTQYF	TGCGCCAGCAGCTCTGGGGTGGACAGGAGCACAGATACGCAGTATTTT
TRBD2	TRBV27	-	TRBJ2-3	CASSPSGLARDTQYF	TGTGCCAGCAGTCCCTCAGGACTAGCGAGGGATACGCAGTATTTT
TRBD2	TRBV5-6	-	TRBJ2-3	CASSLPSGPSTDTQYF	TGTGCCAGCAGCTTACCTAGCGGGCCCAGCACAGATACGCAGTATTTT
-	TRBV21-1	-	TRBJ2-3	CASSKRTSGGGTDTQYF	TGTGCCAGCAGCAAGAGGACTAGCGGGGGGGGCACAGATACGCAGTATTTT
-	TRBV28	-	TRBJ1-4	CASSLMGREATNEKLFF	TGTGCCAGCAGTTTAATGGGGCGAGAAGCAACTAATGAAAAACTGTTTTTT
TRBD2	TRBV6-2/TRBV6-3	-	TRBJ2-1	CASSYSTGTKDNEQFF	TGTGCCAGCAGTTACTCGACCGGGACTAAGGATAATGAGCAGTTCTTC
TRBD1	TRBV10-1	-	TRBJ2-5	CAARDRVTPLQETQYF	TGCGCCGCACGGGACAGGGTTACCCCGCTACAAGAGACCCAGTACTTC
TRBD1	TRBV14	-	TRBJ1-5	CASSQTGDPHYSNQPQHF	TGTGCCAGCAGCCAAACAGGGGACCCCCATTATAGCAATCAGCCCCAGCATTTT
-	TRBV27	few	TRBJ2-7	CASRGAGVLVEQYF	TGTGCCAGCAGGGGGGCGGGAGTCTTGGTCGAGCAGTACTTC
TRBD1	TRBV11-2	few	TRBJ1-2	CASSSRQGANTYGYTF	TGTGCCAGCAGCAGTAGACAGGGGGCGAATACTTATGGCTACACCTTC
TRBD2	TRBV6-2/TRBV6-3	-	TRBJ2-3	CASSRAGASTDTQYF	TGTGCCAGCAGCCGAGCGGGAGCTAGCACAGATACGCAGTATTTT
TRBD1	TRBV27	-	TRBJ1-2	CASSPTGDGYTF	TGTGCCAGCAGTCCCACAGGGGACGGCTACACCTTC
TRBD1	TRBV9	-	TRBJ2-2	CASSVTDRGTGELFF	TGTGCCAGCAGCGTAACGGACAGGGGAACCGGGGAGCTGTTTTTT
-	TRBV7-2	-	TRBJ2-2	CASSFQGQNTGELFF	TGTGCCAGCAGCTTCCAGGGACAGAACACCGGGGAGCTGTTTTTT
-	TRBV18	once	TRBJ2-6	CASSPMEAKNSGANVLTF	TGTGCCAGCTCACCAATGGAGGCAAAAAACTCTGGGGCCAACGTCCTGACTTTC
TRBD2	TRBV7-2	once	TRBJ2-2	CASSWLAGELGELFF	TGTGCCAGCAGCTGGCTAGCGGGAGAATTAGGGGAGCTGTTTTTT
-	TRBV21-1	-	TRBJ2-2	CASSMVRREILKAGELFF	TGTGCCAGCAGCATGGTCCGGCGGGAGATTCTTAAAGCCGGGGAGCTGTTTTTT
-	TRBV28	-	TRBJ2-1	CASSLWTLDEQFF	TGTGCCAGCAGTTTGTGGACTCTTGATGAGCAGTTCTTC
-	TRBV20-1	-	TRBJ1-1	CSASGQAGTEAFF	TGCAGTGCTAGTGGCCAAGCGGGCACTGAAGCTTTCTTT
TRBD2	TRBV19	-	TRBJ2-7	CASSWGRSLAGKPYEQYF	TGTGCCAGTAGCTGGGGCAGAAGTCTAGCGGGGAAACCCTACGAGCAGTACTTC
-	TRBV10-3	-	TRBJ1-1	CAISESEEVSEAFF	TGTGCCATCAGTGAGTCAGAAGAGGTCTCTGAAGCTTTCTTT
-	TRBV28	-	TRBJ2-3	CAFSGRSTDTQYF	TGTGCATTCAGCGGGCGAAGCACAGATACGCAGTATTTT
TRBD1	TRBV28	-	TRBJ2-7	CASSSGTGGREQYF	TGTGCCAGCAGTTCCGGGACAGGGGGCCGGGAGCAGTACTTC
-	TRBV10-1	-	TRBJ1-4	CASSEAGFGGTNEKLFF	TGCGCCAGCAGTGAGGCAGGTTTCGGAGGAACTAATGAAAAACTGTTTTTT
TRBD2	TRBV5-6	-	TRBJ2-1	CASSFGTSGSYNEQFF	TGTGCCAGCAGTTTCGGGACTAGCGGTTCCTACAATGAGCAGTTCTTC
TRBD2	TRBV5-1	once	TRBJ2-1	CASSLGTSGRALSDEQFF	TGCGCCAGCAGCTTAGGGACTAGCGGGAGGGCCCTCTCCGATGAGCAGTTCTTC
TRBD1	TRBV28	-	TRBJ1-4	CASSTIVRDRGYEKLFF	TGTGCCAGCAGTACGATCGTCCGGGACAGGGGCTATGAAAAACTGTTTTTT
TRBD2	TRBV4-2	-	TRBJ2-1	CASSQATQLAGRDEQFF	TGTGCCAGCAGCCAAGCTACCCAACTAGCGGGACGCGATGAGCAGTTCTTC
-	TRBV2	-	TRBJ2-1	CASSESRNEQFF	TGTGCCAGCAGCGAATCGCGGAATGAGCAGTTCTTC
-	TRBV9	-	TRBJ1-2	CASSVAGSDYGYTF	TGTGCCAGCAGCGTAGCAGGAAGTGACTATGGCTACACCTTC
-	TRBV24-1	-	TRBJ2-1	CATSDPSGGVYNEQFF	TGTGCCACCAGTGATCCCTCCGGCGGGGTCTACAATGAGCAGTTCTTC
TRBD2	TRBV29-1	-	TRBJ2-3	CSYAWTSGRADTQYF	TGCAGCTACGCCTGGACTAGCGGGAGGGCAGATACGCAGTATTTT
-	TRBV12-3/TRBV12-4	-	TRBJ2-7	CASRSNEAEQYF	TGTGCCAGCAGGAGCAACGAGGCCGAGCAGTACTTC
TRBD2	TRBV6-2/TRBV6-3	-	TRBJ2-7	CASSSGGSPGTRPYEQYF	TGTGCCAGCAGTTCGGGGGGGTCCCCCGGGACCCGCCCCTACGAGCAGTACTTC